The 9 T cell receptor beta chains presented below share a single source sample, sequenced in a study of graft-versus-host responses after intestinal transplantation. For these receptors, no antigen is known. Sequencing used immunoSEQ multiplex PCR; TCRdb keeps in-frame clones, though not all of them. The profile shows 90,000 to 150,000 clones, about 95% of them singletons. This sample comprised unstimulated CD8+ T cells sorted from spleen or lymph node cells, obtained before intestinal transplant. Receptors were obtained from a human donor who received an intestinal transplant.

This clone was seen more than once but under ten times. The V and J genes are TRBV7-9 and TRBJ1-4; no clear D gene. Trimming cost V 2 bases and J 5 bases, with 0 bases left between them. The CDR3 loop spans 11 amino acids. Germline CDR1 and CDR2: SEHNR and FQNEAQ (reference sequence). The CDR3 reads CASSLNEKLFF. In DNA form, the CDR3 reads TGTGCCAGCAGCTTAAATGAAAAACTGTTTTTT.

A word on this clone: Other DNA sequences in this sample translate to the same CDR3. V usage is TRBV27 and J usage is TRBJ2-7; tentatively, D is TRBD1 or TRBD2 (5 bases each). V lost 0 bases and J 7 bases, leaving 13 bases between the germline ends. Germline V gives CDR1 MNHEY, CDR2 SMNVEV (reference sequence). The CDR3 extends over 14 amino acids. The CDR3 sequence is CASSLSGTGGEQYF. The CDR3, as DNA: TGTGCCAGCAGTTTATCGGGGACCGGCGGGGAGCAGTACTTC.

The chain carries TRBV6-5 and TRBJ1-1; D possibly corresponds to TRBD1 (5 bases). Germline CDR1 MNHEY, CDR2 SVGAGI. CDR3 length: 16 amino acids. The V end was cut by 0 bases, the J end by 4 bases, with 15 bases between. The CDR3 is CASSYSRDLGGTEAFF. For the CDR3, the DNA is TGTGCCAGCAGTTACTCGCGGGACCTTGGGGGCACTGAAGCTTTCTTT.

A note on this clone: In the same sample, other DNA sequences code for this CDR3. This chain connects TRBV28 to TRBJ2-7; TRBD1 aligns across 9 bases. This CDR3 contains 14 residues. Germline CDR1 is MDHEN and CDR2 is SYDVKM. Unmatched junction bases numbered 4, after V lost 5 bases and J lost 2 bases. The CDR3 protein is CASSPGTGTYEQYF. CDR3 coding DNA: TGTGCCAGCAGTCCTGGGACAGGGACCTACGAGCAGTACTTC.

About this clone itself: One junction end disagrees with the germline gene, perhaps due to a read error. The chain recombines TRBV28 with TRBJ1-1, with a possible D match to TRBD1 (5 bases). The CDR3 is 11 residues long. Germline V CDR1 and CDR2: MDHEN, SYDVKM. The CDR3 loop is CASSPGYQRDF. The CDR3 DNA follows: TGTGCCAGCAGCCCAGGGTATCAGCGAGACTTT.

The rearrangement uses TRBV28 and TRBJ2-7; D unresolved. The CDR3 spans 16 residues. Trimming pared 6 bases from V and 2 bases from J, leaving 20 bases between. Germline V gives CDR1 MDHEN, CDR2 SYDVKM. The CDR3 DNA is TGTGCCAGCAGCATTCCGAAGGCTCCAAAACCCTACGAGCAGTACTTC. Its translation: CASSIPKAPKPYEQYF.

The V and J genes are TRBV7-3 and TRBJ2-2, with a possible D match to TRBD2 (6 bases). The germline CDR1 and CDR2 sequences are SGHTA and FQGTGA. The CDR3 loop spans 17 amino acids. With 7 bases removed from V and 3 bases from J, the gap between germline ends came to 21 bases. The CDR3 loop is CASTVRPGVRYTGELFF. CDR3 coding DNA: TGTGCCAGCACCGTACGCCCGGGAGTACGGTACACCGGGGAGCTGTTTTTT.

The rearrangement links TRBV5-6 to TRBJ2-3; D not certain. In germline, CDR1 is SGHDT, CDR2 YYEEEE. The CDR3 length is 12 residues. Trimming stripped 5 bases from V and 6 bases from J, with 10 bases between. The CDR3 DNA reads TGTGCCAGCAGTCGGAGTCTGGATACGCAGTATTTT. Amino acid sequence: CASSRSLDTQYF.

CDR3 region: CASSPLGSPSYEQYF. The CDR3 bases are TGTGCCAGCAGCCCCCTAGGGAGCCCCTCCTACGAGCAGTACTTC. The chain is built from TRBV7-8 and TRBJ2-7; D is perhaps TRBD2 (5 bases). Deletions cut 5 bases from V and 0 bases from J, with 14 bases between. This CDR3 contains 15 residues. CDR1 and CDR2 from the germline V gene are SGHVS and FQNEAQ.